A selection of T cell receptor beta chains follows, all from one sample in a study of early T cells in non-severe SARS-CoV-2 infection. TCRdb re-analysed the 5' RACE reads in MiXCR, keeping a single row per CDR3 protein. The sample carries tens of thousands of distinct CDR3 sequences, over 10% recorded once. Sequenced: whole blood. These receptors were obtained from an adult who was a healthcare worker with PCR-confirmed SARS-CoV-2 infection or an uninfected control (not recorded which). Both conserved end residues are part of each CDR3. Each record gives: V gene, D gene, clone size, J gene, CDR3 DNA, CDR3 protein. D genes are given only for firm matches. The listing skips clone size in some rows; elsewhere it reads once, few, many or a size class.

>TRBV7-8|TRBD1|few|TRBJ1-2
TGTGCCAGCAGCTCAGCAGGGGGATATGGCTACACCTTC
CASSSAGGYGYTF
>TRBV5-4|NA|few|TRBJ1-2
TGTGCCAGCAGCTCGGAAACAGGGAATGGCTACACCTTC
CASSSETGNGYTF
>TRBV20-1|NA|many|TRBJ1-1
TGCAGTGCTAGTGTTCCGGGACTGAAGGCGAACACTGAAGCTTTCTTT
CSASVPGLKANTEAFF
>TRBV11-2|TRBD1|NA|TRBJ2-1
TGTGCCAGCAAACGGGACAGGGGGGGCAATGAGCAGTTCTTC
CASKRDRGGNEQFF
>TRBV19|TRBD2|many|TRBJ2-7
TGTGCCAGTAGTCCTCTAGGCCTAGCGGGACTGCAGGGGCAGTACTTC
CASSPLGLAGLQGQYF
>TRBV29-1|TRBD1|NA|TRBJ2-1
TGCAGCGTGGACAGGGGGGCTTTAGATGAGCAGTTCTTC
CSVDRGALDEQFF
>TRBV7-2|NA|NA|TRBJ1-4
TGTGCCAGCAGCTTACAGCCGATTGAAAAACTGTTTTTT
CASSLQPIEKLFF
>TRBV28|NA|NA|TRBJ1-5
TGTGCCAGCAGTCCCGGGGGCTCCAATCAGCCCCAGCATTTT
CASSPGGSNQPQHF
>TRBV4-2|TRBD1|many|TRBJ2-7
TGTGCCAGCAGCCAAAATCTTCCGGGACAGGGGTTCAACGAGCAGTACTTC
CASSQNLPGQGFNEQYF
>TRBV6-6|NA|few|TRBJ2-2
TGTGCCAGCAGTTCGGCCGCGACTCGCCCCACCGGGGAGCTGTTTTTT
CASSSAATRPTGELFF
>TRBV2|NA|NA|TRBJ2-5
TGTGCCAGCAGCGACAGGCGGGTTCAAGAGACCCAGTACTTC
CASSDRRVQETQYF
>TRBV18|NA|many|TRBJ2-5
TGTGCCAGCTCACCACCGTCGGTCCATCAAGAGACCCAGTACTTC
CASSPPSVHQETQYF
>TRBV7-6|NA|few|TRBJ1-5
TGTGCCAGCAGCTTCGGGAGAAATCAGCCCCAGCATTTT
CASSFGRNQPQHF
>TRBV11-2|TRBD1|many|TRBJ2-5
TGTGCCAGCAGCTCACAACCCCCGGGACAGCAAGAGACCCAGTACTTC
CASSSQPPGQQETQYF
>TRBV9|NA|many|TRBJ2-1
TGTGCCAGCAGCCCCTTAACCCGAAGTAGCGGTAGCTCCTACAATGAGCAGTTCTTC
CASSPLTRSSGSSYNEQFF
>TRBV9|TRBD2|NA|TRBJ2-5
TGTGCCAGCAGCGTAGAAACTAGCGGGAGACGGGAGACCCAGTACTTC
CASSVETSGRRETQYF
>TRBV20-1|NA|NA|TRBJ1-2
TGCAGTGCTAAAAGGGGTACCTATGGCTACACCTTC
CSAKRGTYGYTF
>TRBV7-2|TRBD2|many|TRBJ2-2
TGTGCCAGCAGCTTAGATGCGGGAGAAACCGGGGAGCTGTTTTTT
CASSLDAGETGELFF
>TRBV24-1|TRBD2|NA|TRBJ2-1
TGTGCCACCAGTGATGCGGGACTAGCGGGAGGAATGAACAATGAGCAGTTCTTC
CATSDAGLAGGMNNEQFF
>TRBV20-1|NA|few|TRBJ1-5
TGCAGTGCTCCCTCCAAACAGGGAAACCAGCCCCAGCATTTT
CSAPSKQGNQPQHF